The 23 T cell receptor beta chains below all came from one sample that was sequenced in a study of blood T cell repertoires in COVID-19. Repertoires were generated with immunoSEQ multiplex PCR, while TCRdb's copy carries only in-frame clones and drops some. The sample consists of more than 250,000 clones, around 80% of them appearing once. The sequenced sample was PBMCs or T cells enriched from blood (not recorded which). The receptors stem from a man aged 35 to 55 who had been exposed to COVID-19.

This clone was recorded only once. The CDR3 protein is CASNQGGARINEQFF. The CDR3 bases are TGTGCCAGCAACCAAGGGGGGGCCAGGATAAATGAGCAGTTCTTC. The chain is built from TRBV7-9 and TRBJ2-1; weak D call: TRBD2 (7 bases). Trimming cost V 7 bases and J 7 bases, with 20 bases left between them. Germline assignment: CDR1 SEHNR and CDR2 FQNEAQ (reference sequence). The CDR3 spans 15 residues.

This rearrangement joins TRBV9 to TRBJ1-4; maybe TRBD1 (6 bases). This CDR3 region has 15 residues. Germline values: CDR1 SGDLS, CDR2 YYNGEE. Deletions cut 4 bases from V and 3 bases from J, with 13 bases between. In DNA form, the CDR3 reads TGTGCCAGCAGCCCCTCGCAGGGGCCTAATGAAAAACTGTTTTTT. As protein: CASSPSQGPNEKLFF. Drawing the rest from reference TRBV9 and TRBJ1-4, the complete variable domain is DSGVTQTPKHLITATGQRVTLRCSPRSGDLSVYWYQQSLDQGLQFLIQYYNGEERAKGNILERFSAQQFPDLHSELNLSSLELGDSALYFCASSPSQGPNEKLFFGSGTQLSVL.

The chain is built from TRBV20-1 and TRBJ1-5, with TRBD1 matching over 8 bases. CDR1 is DFQATT, CDR2 SNEGSKA, per germline (reference sequence). The CDR3 covers 14 residues. V dropped 3 bases and J dropped 7; count of bases not matched to a gene: 8. CDR3 sequence reads: CSASTRGLKQPQHF. The CDR3 DNA sequence: TGCAGTGCTAGTACCAGGGGGCTCAAACAGCCCCAGCATTTT.

This chain uses TRBV7-9 with TRBJ1-2, with 7 bases matching TRBD1. CDR1 and CDR2 from the germline V gene are SEHNR and FQNEAQ (reference sequence). With 4 bases clipped from V and 6 bases from J, the junction kept 2 bases outside the gene matches. The CDR3 is made up of 12 amino acids. CDR3 in DNA: TGTGCCAGCAGCTCGACAGGGAATGGCTACACCTTC. It specifies CASSSTGNGYTF.

The V call is TRBV5-1, the J call TRBJ2-3; 9 nucleotides agree with TRBD1. Germline values: CDR1 SGHRS, CDR2 YFSETQ. V dropped 0 bases and J dropped 5; count of bases not matched to a gene: 10. This CDR3 is 17 amino acids long. CDR3 nucleotides: TGCGCCAGCAGCTTGGTGAAAAGACAGGGGGAGGGAGATACGCAGTATTTT. This translates into CASSLVKRQGEGDTQYF.

V usage is TRBV11-3 and J usage is TRBJ2-7; TRBD2 matches 7 bases. Germline V gene lookup returns CDR1 SGHNT and CDR2 YENEEA. Losses at the gene ends were 0 bases for V and 1 base for J; bases not matched to a gene: 3. The CDR3 runs 15 residues. CDR3 bases: TGTGCCAGCAGCTTAGAAGACGGGGGGTCCTACGAGCAGTACTTC. Translated, it gives CASSLEDGGSYEQYF. The variable domain in full, with the rest retrieved from reference TRBV11-3 and TRBJ2-7, is EAGVVQSPRYKIIEKKQPVAFWCNPISGHNTLYWYLQNLGQGPELLIRYENEEAVDDSQLPKDRFSAERLKGVDSTLKIQPAELGDSAVYLCASSLEDGGSYEQYFGPGTRLTVT.

J is TRBJ2-2 and V is TRBV5-4, with 12 bases aligning to TRBD2. The CDR3 runs to 17 residues. V was clipped by 0 bases and J by 8 bases; unmatched bases: 8. Germline CDR1 reads SGHNT; CDR2 reads YYREEE (reference sequence). The CDR3 region is CASSLAMTSGSSGELFF. In nucleotides, the CDR3 is TGTGCCAGCAGCTTGGCCATGACTAGCGGGAGTTCTGGGGAGCTGTTTTTT.

The chain uses TRBV11-2 and TRBJ2-1, with D hard to call. There are 13 residues in the CDR3. The V gene's germline CDR1 is SGHAT and CDR2 FQNNGV. Trimming shortened V by 5 bases and J by 6 bases, and 11 bases separated the two germline ends. CDR3 sequence reads: CASSPMSGNEQFF. DNA for the CDR3: TGTGCCAGCAGCCCTATGTCGGGCAATGAGCAGTTCTTC.

The V gene is TRBV7-3, the J gene TRBJ1-1, with unresolved D. CDR1 is SGHTA and CDR2 is FQGTGA in the germline V gene. The ends were cut back, 3 bases at V and 0 bases at J, with 11 bases in the middle. The CDR3 totals 15 residues. As DNA, the CDR3 is TGTGCCAGCAGCTTCTTGCGGAAGATGAACACTGAAGCTTTCTTT. Translation gives CASSFLRKMNTEAFF. Using reference TRBV7-3 and TRBJ1-1 for the parts outside the CDR3, the full variable domain is GAGVSQTPSNKVTEKGKYVELRCDPISGHTALYWYRQSLGQGPEFLIYFQGTGAADDSGLPNDRFFAVRPEGSVSTLKIQRTERGDSAVYLCASSFLRKMNTEAFFGQGTRLTVV.

V gene TRBV4-1 combines with J gene TRBJ1-2; 12 bases agree with TRBD1. Germline V gene data show CDR1 as MGHRA and CDR2 as YSYEKL. The trim removed 1 base at V and 7 bases at J, leaving 7 bases unmatched. The CDR3 runs to 16 residues. The CDR3 DNA is TGCGCCAGCAGCCAAGTTGGGACAGGGGGCGGGCGTGGCTACACCTTC. Amino acid sequence: CASSQVGTGGGRGYTF.

The chain recombines TRBV4-1 with TRBJ1-1; D remains unclear. V shed 4 bases and J shed 2 bases, with 14 bases lying between them. CDR1 and CDR2 from the germline V gene are MGHRA and YSYEKL. The CDR3 totals 15 residues. Here the CDR3 DNA reads TGCGCCAGCAGCCGCGTAATGGGGAGTAACACTGAAGCTTTCTTT. Amino acid sequence: CASSRVMGSNTEAFF.

The chain is built from TRBV11-2 and TRBJ1-3; possible D gene TRBD1, 6 bases. The V end lost 5 bases, the J end lost 5 bases, and 13 bases lay between the germline ends. CDR1 is SGHAT and CDR2 is FQNNGV in the germline V gene. The CDR3 is 14 amino acids. CDR3 DNA: TGTGCCAGCAGCCAGGGACAAGACAGAAACACCATATATTTT. As protein: CASSQGQDRNTIYF.

The chain links TRBV7-3 to TRBJ2-1, with a tentative D call TRBD1 (5 bases). This CDR3 spans 13 amino acids. Trimming shortened V by 5 bases and J by 3 bases, and 8 bases separated the two germline ends. The germline CDR1 and CDR2 sequences are SGHTA and FQGTGA. This CDR3 is CASSHDSYNEQFF. CDR3 coding DNA: TGTGCCAGCAGCCATGACAGCTACAATGAGCAGTTCTTC. Supplemented by reference TRBV7-3 and TRBJ2-1, the full variable domain reads GAGVSQTPSNKVTEKGKYVELRCDPISGHTALYWYRQSLGQGPEFLIYFQGTGAADDSGLPNDRFFAVRPEGSVSTLKIQRTERGDSAVYLCASSHDSYNEQFFGPGTRLTVL.

The chain uses TRBV6-5 and TRBJ2-3; TRBD2 matches 12 bases. This CDR3 contains 15 residues. Germline CDR1 and CDR2: MNHEY and SVGAGI. Trimming cost V 2 bases and J 6 bases; bases outside gene matches: 3. Written as DNA, the CDR3 is TGTGCCAGCAGTTACGTCGGACTAGCGGGGGATACGCAGTATTTT. Translated, it gives CASSYVGLAGDTQYF.

The chain joins TRBV3-1 (or the pseudogene TRBV3-2) to TRBJ2-2; D is possibly TRBD2 (7 bases). CDR3 size: 18 residues. V was trimmed by 0 bases and J by 5 bases, leaving 19 bases between them. Germline loops: CDR1 LGHDT, CDR2 YNNKEL (reference sequence). The CDR3 loop reads CASSQDPRGRGGTGELFF. In DNA form, the CDR3 reads TGTGCCAGCAGCCAAGATCCTAGGGGCAGGGGAGGGACCGGGGAGCTGTTTTTT.

This chain links TRBV2 with TRBJ1-2; 7 nucleotides line up with TRBD1. The CDR3 spans 18 residues. CDR1 SNHLY and CDR2 FYNNEI come from the germline V gene. The V segment lost 3 bases and the J segment 3 bases; nucleotides outside the gene matches: 16. The CDR3 DNA reads as TGTGCCAGCAGTGAGATGGGAGAGTGGGGACAGCGGCACTATGGCTACACCTTC. Its translation: CASSEMGEWGQRHYGYTF.

This clone was detected once. The gene calls are TRBV11-3 and TRBJ2-7; 10 positions match TRBD1. V trimming: 4 bases; J trimming: 2 bases; junction bases outside the gene matches: 11. CDR1 SGHNT and CDR2 YENEEA come from the germline V gene. The CDR3 runs to 17 residues. The DNA for the CDR3 is TGTGCCAGCAGCTCGGAAGTAACCGGGACAGGGGCCTACGAGCAGTACTTC. This codes for CASSSEVTGTGAYEQYF.

The chain joins TRBV5-8 to TRBJ1-5; no clear D gene. The CDR3 runs to 15 residues. V was pared by 0 bases and J by 5 bases, with 12 bases between. Germline V gene lookup returns CDR1 SGHTS and CDR2 YDEGEE. The CDR3 is CASSLVLLGDQPQHF. The DNA for the CDR3 is TGTGCCAGCAGCTTGGTTCTACTCGGGGATCAGCCCCAGCATTTT.

V is TRBV7-2 and J is TRBJ1-4, with TRBD1 as a possible D gene (6 bases). V gave up 0 bases and J gave up 8 bases, with 19 bases separating them. This CDR3 is built from 17 residues. Germline assignment: CDR1 SGHTA and CDR2 FQGNSA. Written as DNA, the CDR3 is TGTGCCAGCAGCTTAGCTCAAACCTGGACAGCCGCCGAAAAACTGTTTTTT. It encodes CASSLAQTWTAAEKLFF. The full variable domain, in which reference TRBV7-2 and TRBJ1-4 provide the parts outside the CDR3, is GAGVSQSPSNKVTEKGKDVELRCDPISGHTALYWYRQSLGQGLEFLIYFQGNSAPDKSGLPSDRFSAERTGGSVSTLTIQRTQQEDSAVYLCASSLAQTWTAAEKLFFGSGTQLSVL.

V is TRBV3-1 (or the pseudogene TRBV3-2) and J is TRBJ1-3; D is possibly TRBD1 (6 bases). V gave up 8 bases and J gave up 3 bases, with 8 bases separating them. Germline CDR1 and CDR2: LGHDT and YNNKEL (reference sequence). The CDR3 consists of 12 residues. In DNA form, the CDR3 reads TGTGCCAGCCGGACAGATGGAAACACCATATATTTT. It yields the protein CASRTDGNTIYF.

This clone appeared a single time. The chain has TRBV30 and TRBJ1-1, with 7 bases that match TRBD1. The V gene's germline CDR1 is GTSNPN and CDR2 SVGIG (reference sequence). Germline trimming cut 4 bases from V and 1 base from J; bases unmatched to any gene: 3. The CDR3 consists of 13 residues. The CDR3 DNA reads TGTGCCTGGACTGACAGGGAGAACACTGAAGCTTTCTTT. Translated: CAWTDRENTEAFF.

The rearrangement uses TRBV10-2 and TRBJ1-1; 7 bases line up with TRBD1. Germline assignment: CDR1 WSHSY and CDR2 SAAADI. Trimming at V came to 0 bases and at J to 6 bases, leaving 13 bases not matched to a gene. CDR3 length equals 17 residues. The chain's CDR3 is CASSESQRRVRGSEAFF. The CDR3 region has the DNA TGCGCCAGCAGTGAGTCCCAACGCAGGGTCAGGGGGTCTGAAGCTTTCTTT.

The chain employs TRBV30 and TRBJ1-4; D perhaps matches TRBD1 (6 bases). The CDR3 covers 16 residues. V lost 1 base, J lost 2 bases, and 14 bases lay in between. Germline values: CDR1 GTSNPN, CDR2 SVGIG (reference sequence). The CDR3 nucleotides are TGTGCCTGGAGTGCTCCCCAACAGGGCACTAATGAAAAACTGTTTTTT. It encodes CAWSAPQQGTNEKLFF.